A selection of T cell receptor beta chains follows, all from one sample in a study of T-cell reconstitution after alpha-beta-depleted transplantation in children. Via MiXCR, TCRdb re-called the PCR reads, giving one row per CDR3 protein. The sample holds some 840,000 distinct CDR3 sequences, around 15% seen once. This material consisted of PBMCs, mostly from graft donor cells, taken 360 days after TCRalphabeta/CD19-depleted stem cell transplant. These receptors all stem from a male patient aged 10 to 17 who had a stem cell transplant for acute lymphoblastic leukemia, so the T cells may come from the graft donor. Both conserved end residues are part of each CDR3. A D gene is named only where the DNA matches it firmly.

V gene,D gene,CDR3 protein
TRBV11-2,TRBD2,CASSLELGTSGRYTQYF
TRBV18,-,CASSPSLGPGYEQYF
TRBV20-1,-,CSAREGRNQPQHF
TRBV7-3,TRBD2,CASSFFRATSSPYNEQFF
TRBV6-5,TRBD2,CASSYFDWREGRDTQYF
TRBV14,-,CASSQDWADSTDTQYF
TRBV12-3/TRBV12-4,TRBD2,CASSGSGLAGKNEQFF
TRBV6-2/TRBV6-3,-,CASSTPGTETYEQYF
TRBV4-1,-,CASRQIGGISSYEQYF
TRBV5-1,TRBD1,CASSKDRGGNSYEQYF
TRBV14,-,CASSPLGGIGEAFF
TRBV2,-,CATQLQGDEQFF
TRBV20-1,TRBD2,CSAGGYGLAGGPRLPDTQYF
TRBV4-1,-,CASSQDRLKLWLSYNEQFF
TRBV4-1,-,CASSRTRMTGPTGELFF
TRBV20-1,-,CSARALMDQPQHF
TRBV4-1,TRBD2,CASSQVSSGIDADTQYF
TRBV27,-,CASSFSGNTGELFF
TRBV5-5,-,CASSLFRQSSTSYEQYF
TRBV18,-,CASSPADTNYEQYF
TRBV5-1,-,CASSFDLVRTGELFF
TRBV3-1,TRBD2,CASSLISGSGTDTQYF
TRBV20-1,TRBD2,CSARALAAGNEQFF
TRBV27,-,CASSLTRVTEAFF
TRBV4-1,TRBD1,CASSLGTARNSPLHF
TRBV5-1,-,CASSQLAETQYF
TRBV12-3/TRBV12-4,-,CASRPAPGVYEQYF
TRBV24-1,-,CATSRGWANEQFF